This TCR beta chain was found in a study of neoadjuvant nivolumab and ipilimumab in lung cancer. This clone was observed a handful of times. The assay was immunoSEQ multiplex PCR, and TCRdb's table has in-frame clones only and misses some. The table records over 25,000 clones, roughly nine tenths of them present only once. The CDR3 runs 14 residues. V shed 0 bases and J 9 bases; nucleotides not matched to a gene: 6. CDR1 and CDR2 (germline): SGDLS, YYNGEE. The V and J genes are TRBV9 and TRBJ2-1; TRBD1 aligns across 7 bases. The TCR originated in an adult with non-small cell lung cancer. Sequenced material: peripheral blood, taken after neoadjuvant nivolumab, alone or with ipilimumab, at or shortly before surgery. CDR3 sequence: CASSVGQGVSEQFF. The CDR3 nucleotides are TGTGCCAGCAGCGTAGGTCAGGGGGTGAGTGAGCAGTTCTTC.